A single sample gave rise to the 10 T cell receptor beta chains below, sequenced in a study of CD8 T cells in Susac syndrome. The authors reverse transcribed roughly 0.5 to 1 ug RNA with random hexamers. TCRdb recomputed calls from the immunoSEQ multiplex PCR reads with MiXCR, one row per CDR3 protein. The sample shows about 160,000 distinct CDR3 sequences, around 96% of them seen only once. Sequencing was performed on CD4+ T cells from PBMCs. The source is a human donor with Susac syndrome.

This chain joins TRBV30 and TRBJ2-7; TRBD1 matches at 7 bases. V shed 5 bases, J shed 2 bases, and the junction held 6 bases outside the gene matches. Germline loops: CDR1 GTSNPN, CDR2 SVGIG (reference sequence). The CDR3 runs 13 residues. The CDR3 sequence is CAWAQGVTYEQYF. CDR3 nucleotides: TGTGCCTGGGCTCAGGGGGTAACCTACGAGCAGTACTTC.

The chain couples TRBV4-2 to TRBJ1-6; D call uncertain. V was clipped by 2 bases and J by 7 bases, with 12 bases between them. The CDR3 consists of 15 residues. Per germline, CDR1 LGHNA and CDR2 YNFKEQ. DNA of the CDR3: TGTGCCAGCAGCCAACAGAGACTCCTCAATTCACCCCTCCACTTT. This translates into CASSQQRLLNSPLHF.

The chain has TRBV29-1 and TRBJ2-5; 7 bases agree with TRBD1. There are 13 residues in the CDR3. The germline CDR1 and CDR2 sequences are SQVTM and ANQGSEA. Trimming at V came to 4 bases and at J to 3 bases, leaving 5 bases not matched to a gene. CDR3 residues: CSVGRDRKETQYF. CDR3 nucleotide sequence: TGCAGCGTTGGACGGGACAGAAAAGAGACCCAGTACTTC.

V usage is TRBV7-3 and J usage is TRBJ1-1, with D maybe TRBD1 (6 bases). Between the trimmed V and J ends, which lost 1 base and 2 bases, there was a span of 14 bases. This CDR3 region has 16 residues. Germline CDR1 is SGHTA and CDR2 is FQGTGA. The CDR3 region is CASSLNSAGQNTEAFF. For the CDR3, the DNA is TGTGCCAGCAGCTTAAACTCGGCGGGACAAAACACTGAAGCTTTCTTT.

The chain recombines TRBV29-1 with TRBJ1-1; no definite D call. Trimming cost V 4 bases and J 0 bases, with 21 bases left between them. Germline assignment: CDR1 SQVTM and CDR2 ANQGSEA. The CDR3 loop spans 17 amino acids. As DNA, the CDR3 is TGCAGCGTTGTGCTTCGGTTGGGATCAACAATGAACACTGAAGCTTTCTTT. Residues: CSVVLRLGSTMNTEAFF.

In DNA form, the CDR3 reads TGTGCCTGGAGTGTACTAAATGAAAAACTGTTTTTT. It is translated as CAWSVLNEKLFF. The chain is built from TRBV30 and TRBJ1-4; D gene unclear. The CDR3 has 12 residues. V was clipped by 0 bases and J by 5 bases, with 4 bases between them. In germline, CDR1 is GTSNPN, CDR2 SVGIG (reference sequence).

The V and J genes are TRBV29-1 and TRBJ1-1, with D tentatively TRBD1 (6 bases). The CDR3 covers 11 residues. Germline V CDR1 and CDR2: SQVTM, ANQGSEA. V was shortened by 7 bases and J by 11 bases, with 17 bases between the two germline ends. CDR3 amino acids: CSAGEGVRAFF. The CDR3 DNA follows: TGCAGCGCGGGGGAGGGGGTAAGGGCTTTCTTT.

This sequence joins TRBV5-1 and TRBJ1-4; D call uncertain. The CDR3 totals 15 residues. V lost 3 bases, J lost 3 bases, and 12 bases lay in between. Germline CDR1 SGHRS, CDR2 YFSETQ. The CDR3 region has the DNA TGCGCCAGCAGCTCCCGGGATCCAGCTAATGAAAAACTGTTTTTT. Protein: CASSSRDPANEKLFF.

V gene TRBV30 combines with J gene TRBJ1-2; tentative D call: TRBD1 (5 bases). Between the trimmed V and J ends, which lost 5 bases and 0 bases, there was a span of 19 bases. Germline V gene lookup returns CDR1 GTSNPN and CDR2 SVGIG (reference sequence). The CDR3 loop spans 16 amino acids. CDR3 protein: CAWFVPGTSPNYGYTF. The CDR3 DNA follows: TGTGCCTGGTTCGTTCCCGGGACCTCTCCTAACTATGGCTACACCTTC.

This sequence joins TRBV18 and TRBJ2-1; TRBD2 matches at 8 bases. This CDR3 has 15 residues. Germline lookup yields CDR1 KGHSH and CDR2 LQKENI. V was pared by 2 bases and J by 7 bases, with 7 bases of the junction left unmatched. In DNA, the CDR3 is TGTGCCAGCTCACCATACAGCGGGAGAGGTAATGAGCAGTTCTTC. This sequence encodes CASSPYSGRGNEQFF.